This T cell receptor beta chain was obtained from a study of blood T cell repertoires in COVID-19 (dated by TCRdb to between 2020 and 2021). Background for the entire study: Collaborator samples came from the United States, Italy and Spain and covered acute and convalescent phases of COVID-19. The material from the prospective study consisted of cDNA or gDNA derived from T cells, B-cell-depleted T cells, or PBMCs. Deeply sampled blood TCRbeta repertoires from subjects exposed to, actively infected with, or recovered from COVID-19 were included in the dataset. The repertoires were released in a freely available public database meant as a resource for research on the immune response to SARS-CoV-2. The samples were drawn from the first 160 participants of the ongoing ImmuneRACE study and from roughly 1,300 subjects provided by 6 global collaborators. Where available, HLA class I and class II types were obtained from metadata supplied by the sample provider rather than from assay-based typing. The sample metadata nearly always contained a de-identified subject ID, COVID-19 status, age in years and sex.

TCRbeta CDR3 regions were amplified from genomic DNA by means of the immunoSEQ Assay, a bias-controlled multiplex PCR. The authors' analysis ran thus. Nucleated cell counts per sample were estimated from amplification of reference gene primers within the assay. Sequence reads were collapsed and filtered to measure the absolute abundance of every unique TCRbeta CDR3 rearrangement. For each sample, productive Simpson clonality was calculated by taking the square root of Simpson's diversity index across productive rearrangements. Entries here come from immuneACCESS through TCRdb and include only in-frame sequences with V and J called. Some clones fail to appear in such tables; in the studies checked, an unresolved V gene covers under half of the shortfall, and the cause of the remainder is unknown. That table is the source of V, J and clone size, and D and trimming were worked out from the DNA. This sample has about 390,000 clones in its table, and about 90% of those were observed once. The ten largest account for approximately 2.5% of the sample.

The sample holds one count of this clone. Its antigen remains undetermined. Within one base of it there is no much larger clone, and no base qualities were kept. Study-wide conclusions, independent of this receptor: How much clinical and demographic metadata was included differed by source and by participant, and the metadata was provided uncurated.

At one collaborating source in Seattle, patients were enrolled during active infection and were followed longitudinally through the course of disease. Collaborating institutions collected whole blood in K2EDTA tubes following their own protocols. For TCRbeta analysis, collaborators shipped samples in one of three forms: frozen whole blood, isolated PBMCs, or DNA extracted from either of those sample types. According to the germline V gene, CDR1 reads WSHSY and CDR2 reads SAAADI. V sheds 7 bases and J sheds 6 bases, leaving 14 bases between their ends. Inclusive of the bounding cysteine and phenylalanine, the CDR3 is 13 residues long. The retained sequence is limited to the CDR3, 39 bases, with the frame set at the first base.

The chain is encoded by TRBV10-2 joined to TRBJ2-3; 7 matching bases give a weak D call of TRBD2. The specimen sequenced was peripheral blood. This sequence was found in a woman in her sixties with COVID-19, enrolled during active disease. The base sequence is TGCGCCAGCAAGGCGGGGGCGGGGGATACGCAGTATTTT. The translation is CASKAGAGDTQYF.